These 20 T cell receptor beta chains share one sample of origin, sequenced in a study of T-cell reconstitution after alpha-beta-depleted transplantation in children. TCRbeta library construction was performed incorporating unique molecular identifiers. One entry per CDR3 protein, called by TCRdb with MiXCR from the PCR reads. The top ten clones hold approximately 30% of a sample with 800,000 to 1,000,000 distinct CDR3 sequences, about 29% of them seen once. The sequencing used PBMCs, mostly from graft donor cells, collected 360 days after TCRalphabeta/CD19-depleted stem cell transplant. The receptors were gathered from a boy in the first two years of life who had a stem cell transplant for SCID, so the T cells may come from the graft donor.

This clonotype has a handful of counts. The rearrangement joins TRBV29-1 to TRBJ2-5; 9 bases fit TRBD1. CDR1 is SQVTM and CDR2 is ANQGSEA in the germline V gene. V trimming: 6 bases; J trimming: 5 bases; junction bases outside the gene matches: 7. CDR3 length: 13 amino acids. The CDR3 nucleotides are TGCAGCGTACAACAGGGGGCAGGGGAGACCCAGTACTTC. Translation: CSVQQGAGETQYF. The whole variable domain, remainder taken from reference TRBV29-1 and TRBJ2-5, is SAVISQKPSRDICQRGTSLTIQCQVDSQVTMMFWYRQQPGQSLTLIATANQGSEATYESGFVIDKFPISRPNLTFSTLTVSNMSPEDSSIYLCSVQQGAGETQYFGPGTRLLVL.

In this sample, this clonotype turned up a few times. J is TRBJ2-1 and V is TRBV7-2; 10 bases are a match to TRBD2. V was pared by 0 bases and J by 4 bases, with 9 bases of the junction left unmatched. In germline, CDR1 is SGHTA, CDR2 FQGNSA. This CDR3 has 18 residues. CDR3 loop: CASSLARSRTSGYNEQFF. The CDR3 DNA reads as TGTGCCAGCAGCTTAGCCCGATCAAGGACTAGCGGATACAATGAGCAGTTCTTC.

This clonotype has a handful of counts. The rearrangement uses TRBV5-1 and TRBJ1-1; possible D gene TRBD1, 5 bases. V was cut by 4 bases and J by 3 bases, with 19 bases left in between. The CDR3 loop spans 16 amino acids. In germline, CDR1 is SGHRS, CDR2 YFSETQ. The CDR3 DNA follows: TGCGCCAGCAGCCCCCGGGGGGGGTTTGAGTACACTGAAGCTTTCTTT. It encodes CASSPRGGFEYTEAFF.

This clonotype has more than one count but fewer than ten. J is TRBJ2-1 and V is TRBV10-2; D possibly corresponds to TRBD1 (5 bases). There are 11 residues in the CDR3. V lost 6 bases, J lost 8 bases, and 8 bases lay in between. CDR1 is WSHSY and CDR2 is SAAADI in the germline V gene. The CDR3 loop reads CASRGVDEQFF. The CDR3 bases are TGCGCCAGCAGAGGGGTAGATGAGCAGTTCTTC.

This chain joins TRBV4-3 and TRBJ1-4; D may be TRBD1 (6 bases). The ends were cut back, 0 bases at V and 8 bases at J, with 13 bases in the middle. Germline V CDR1 and CDR2: LGHNA, YSLEER. This CDR3 contains 15 residues. The CDR3 region has the DNA TGCGCCAGCAGCCAAGATTCAGGGGCGGAGGAAAAACTGTTTTTT. Translation gives CASSQDSGAEEKLFF.

The rearrangement uses TRBV20-1 and TRBJ2-4; D unclear. With 1 base removed from V and 9 bases from J, the gap between germline ends came to 10 bases. The germline V gene has CDR1 DFQATT and CDR2 SNEGSKA (reference sequence). The CDR3 loop spans 12 amino acids. Here the CDR3 reads CSARASHGIQYF. The CDR3 DNA reads as TGCAGTGCTAGAGCCTCTCACGGCATTCAGTACTTC.

This chain joins TRBV4-2 and TRBJ2-5; D not certain. Trimming stripped 0 bases from V and 3 bases from J, with 11 bases between. Germline CDR1 reads LGHNA; CDR2 reads YNFKEQ. The CDR3 spans 15 residues. For the CDR3, the DNA is TGTGCCAGCAGCCAAGAAAGGAGACGGGAAGAGACCCAGTACTTC. Its translation is CASSQERRREETQYF.

This chain links TRBV12-3 or TRBV12-4 with TRBJ2-7; TRBD2 aligns across 7 bases. With 2 bases clipped from V and 4 bases from J, the junction kept 5 bases outside the gene matches. This CDR3 region has 14 residues. CDR3 sequence: CASSLLGSGYEQYF. The CDR3 nucleotides are TGTGCCAGCAGTTTACTAGGTAGCGGGTACGAGCAGTACTTC.

This clonotype showed up just a few times. The V call is TRBV10-3, the J call TRBJ2-7; TRBD1 agrees at 7 bases. CDR3 length: 17 amino acids. From germline, CDR1 is ENHRY and CDR2 SYGVKD. V trimming: 0 bases; J trimming: 5 bases; junction bases outside the gene matches: 13. The CDR3 bases are TGTGCCATCAGTGAGTCGAGGTGGACAGGTCTGGAGGACGAGCAGTACTTC. Protein: CAISESRWTGLEDEQYF.

This clonotype appeared a few times. The rearrangement links TRBV15 to TRBJ2-3; 7 bases map to TRBD2. Per the germline V gene, CDR1 is LNHNV and CDR2 is YYDKDF (reference sequence). The CDR3 runs to 15 residues. J was trimmed by 4 bases and V by 1 base; bases with no gene match: 5. The CDR3 DNA sequence: TGTGCCACCAGCAGAGCGGGGGGTTTTTCAGATACGCAGTATTTT. It yields the protein CATSRAGGFSDTQYF.

The chain recombines TRBV12-3 or TRBV12-4 with TRBJ1-1; D not certain. This CDR3 region has 12 residues. Trimming removed 8 bases at V and 4 bases at J, with 11 bases between. The CDR3, as DNA: TGTGCCAGCGCCCCTCGGGCCACTGAAGCTTTCTTT. This sequence encodes CASAPRATEAFF.

Only a few counts were recorded for this clonotype. The chain uses TRBV10-3 and TRBJ2-7; the D gene is possibly TRBD1 (5 bases). Trimming left V 0 bases short and J 2 bases short, with 11 bases between. Germline CDR1 reads ENHRY; CDR2 reads SYGVKD. The CDR3 is made up of 15 amino acids. The CDR3 is CAISESKTGPYEQYF. CDR3 in DNA: TGTGCCATCAGTGAGTCTAAAACAGGACCCTACGAGCAGTACTTC.

This clonotype appeared a few times. The rearrangement links TRBV5-1 to TRBJ2-1; 9 nucleotides agree with TRBD2. Germline CDR1 reads SGHRS; CDR2 reads YFSETQ. The CDR3 runs to 15 residues. V lost 5 bases and J lost 7; bases outside the gene matches: 10. The CDR3 is CASRWLAGSLNEQFF. CDR3 DNA sequence: TGCGCCAGCAGGTGGCTAGCGGGGTCCTTAAATGAGCAGTTCTTC.

The chain couples TRBV4-1 to TRBJ2-3; TRBD2 matches at 10 bases. J gave up 0 bases and V 0 bases, and 6 bases lay outside the gene matches. Germline loops: CDR1 MGHRA, CDR2 YSYEKL. CDR3 length equals 18 residues. This CDR3 reads CASSQDRPSGGSTDTQYF. DNA for the CDR3: TGCGCCAGCAGCCAAGATCGGCCTAGCGGGGGCAGCACAGATACGCAGTATTTT.

The table lists this clonotype with a count of one. The chain couples TRBV5-5 to TRBJ1-1, with D unclear. This CDR3 has 15 residues. V lost 4 bases and J 1 base, leaving 14 bases between the germline ends. Per the germline V gene, CDR1 is SGHKS and CDR2 is YYEKEE (reference sequence). CDR3 region: CASSVGPRTNTEAFF. DNA of the CDR3: TGTGCCAGCAGCGTTGGCCCGCGGACGAACACTGAAGCTTTCTTT.

The chain carries TRBV5-1 and TRBJ2-1, with D perhaps TRBD2 (5 bases). V gave up 7 bases and J gave up 8 bases, with 16 bases separating them. CDR1 is SGHRS and CDR2 is YFSETQ in the germline V gene. The CDR3 contains 13 residues. CDR3 amino acids: CASGTPERHEQFF. The CDR3 DNA sequence: TGCGCCAGCGGTACCCCTGAGCGGCATGAGCAGTTCTTC.

This rearrangement joins TRBV3-1 to TRBJ1-3; 11 nucleotides line up with TRBD1. Germline V CDR1 and CDR2: LGHDT, YNNKEL (reference sequence). V gave up 5 bases and J gave up 7 bases; unmatched junction bases: 4. The CDR3 totals 14 residues. CDR3 sequence reads: CASSNRDRGNTIYF. CDR3 DNA: TGTGCCAGCAGCAACCGGGACAGGGGGAACACCATATATTTT.

The chain has TRBV5-6 and TRBJ2-1; 7 nucleotides line up with TRBD1. Germline loops: CDR1 SGHDT, CDR2 YYEEEE. The CDR3 length is 12 residues. J lost 14 bases, V lost 2 bases, and 7 bases had no gene match. In nucleotides, the CDR3 is TGTGCCAGCAGCTTACAGGGGCCCCGGGAGTTCTTC. The encoded protein is CASSLQGPREFF.

In this sample, this clonotype turned up many times. The V call is TRBV5-6, the J call TRBJ1-1, with no clear D. Per the germline V gene, CDR1 is SGHDT and CDR2 is YYEEEE. The length of the CDR3 is 15 residues. Trimming removed 0 bases at V and 4 bases at J, with 13 bases between. The CDR3 DNA is TGTGCCAGCAGCTTGGTCGGGCGGTTGGGCACTGAAGCTTTCTTT. Its translation is CASSLVGRLGTEAFF.

The J gene is TRBJ2-3, the V gene TRBV20-1, with D possibly being TRBD1 or TRBD2 (5 bases each). The CDR3 has 15 residues. V was shortened by 0 bases and J by 4 bases, with 14 bases between the two germline ends. Germline V CDR1 and CDR2: DFQATT, SNEGSKA (reference sequence). The CDR3 region is CSARDQVRDPDTQYF. The CDR3 DNA follows: TGCAGTGCTAGAGATCAGGTCCGGGACCCAGATACGCAGTATTTT.